Reported below is one T cell receptor (beta chain). These data originate in a study of blood T cell repertoires in COVID-19. Across the study: Collection of acute and convalescent COVID-19 samples took place in the United States, Italy and Spain.

Germline V gives CDR1 SGDLS, CDR2 YYNGEE. V lost 9 bases and J lost 5, with 18 bases in between. The CDR3 consists of 14 residues. Participants were aged roughly 18 to 100 years from roughly 25 US areas. Each recovered donor of Cohort 3 presented with two negative PCRs, clearance, or symptom resolution. How the authors handled the data: Reference gene primer amplification in the assay estimated nucleated cell counts. TCRdb's copy holds only in-frame clones and misses some; the assay was immunoSEQ multiplex PCR. The DNA gave D and trimming, while V, J and clone size come from that table. The sample contains about 180,000 clones, approximately 89% of which appear only once.

The material sequenced was PBMCs or T cells enriched from blood (not recorded which). This receptor was taken from a man aged 40-49 years who had recovered from COVID-19. This sequence joins TRBV9 and TRBJ1-5; unclear D gene. CDR3 sequence reads: CATRREREDQPQHF. In DNA, the CDR3 is TGTGCCACAAGGAGGGAGAGGGAAGATCAGCCCCAGCATTTT.